A single sample gave rise to the 28 T cell receptor beta chains below, sequenced in a study of siplizumab effects on memory and regulatory T cells. TCRdb's table, derived via immunoSEQ multiplex PCR, lists solely in-frame clones and lacks some. Of 90,000 to 140,000 clones in the sample, approximately 94% were seen once. The material sequenced was CD4+ T cells sorted from blood. These receptor sequences come from a human donor in good health.

This chain uses TRBV19 with TRBJ2-6; D uncertain. Germline V gene lookup returns CDR1 LNHDA and CDR2 SQIVND (reference sequence). V shed 5 bases and J shed 2 bases, with 16 bases lying between them. The CDR3 is 17 amino acids. The CDR3 reads CASSLLQHGAGANVLTF. The CDR3 DNA follows: TGTGCCAGTAGTCTACTACAGCATGGGGCTGGGGCCAACGTCCTGACTTTC.

The chain carries TRBV6-1 and TRBJ2-5; 13 bases are a match to TRBD2. CDR1 and CDR2 from the germline V gene are MNHNS and SASEGT. CDR3 length: 14 residues. V gave up 7 bases and J gave up 4 bases; unmatched junction bases: 3. The CDR3 protein is CASKLAGGRETQYF. CDR3 bases: TGTGCCAGCAAACTAGCGGGGGGGCGAGAGACCCAGTACTTC.

The CDR3 DNA follows: TGTGCCAGCAGCTCCCTAGCGGGGGGGCTCACAGAGACCCAGTACTTC. This encodes CASSSLAGGLTETQYF. V usage is TRBV7-6 and J usage is TRBJ2-5, with 12 bases that match TRBD2. This CDR3 contains 16 residues. Trimming removed 4 bases from V and 4 bases from J; junction bases left unmatched: 7. The germline V gene encodes CDR1 SGHVS and CDR2 FNYEAQ.

J is TRBJ2-7 and V is TRBV18; D could derive from TRBD1 or TRBD2 (5 bases each). The germline V gene encodes CDR1 KGHSH and CDR2 LQKENI. CDR3 size: 17 residues. Trimming took 0 bases from V and 2 from J, leaving 17 bases between them. The CDR3 region is CASSPPRGGPVPYEQYF. In DNA form, the CDR3 reads TGTGCCAGCTCACCACCGCGTGGGGGTCCGGTACCCTACGAGCAGTACTTC.

The genes are TRBV7-9 and TRBJ2-3; the D gene is possibly TRBD2 (6 bases). CDR3 size: 16 residues. The germline V gene encodes CDR1 SEHNR and CDR2 FQNEAQ (reference sequence). Trimming took off 2 bases at V and 0 bases at J, with 12 bases between the two ends. The CDR3 sequence is CASSLHGGVSTDTQYF. CDR3 sequence (DNA): TGTGCCAGCAGCTTACATGGCGGGGTTAGCACAGATACGCAGTATTTT.

V gene TRBV30 combines with J gene TRBJ2-1, with 16 bases matching TRBD2. The length of the CDR3 is 14 residues. Germline V gene sequence: CDR1 GTSNPN, CDR2 SVGIG (reference sequence). With 4 bases clipped from V and 10 bases from J, the junction kept 4 bases outside the gene matches. This CDR3 is CAWTGTSGRGEQFF. CDR3 nucleotides: TGTGCCTGGACAGGGACTAGCGGGAGGGGAGAGCAGTTCTTC.

V gene TRBV7-9 combines with J gene TRBJ2-3; D not resolved. Between the trimmed V and J ends, which lost 2 bases and 0 bases, there was a span of 6 bases. The CDR3 extends over 14 amino acids. Germline CDR1 is SEHNR and CDR2 is FQNEAQ (reference sequence). This CDR3 is CASSLFASTDTQYF. The CDR3 nucleotides read TGTGCCAGCAGCTTATTTGCAAGCACAGATACGCAGTATTTT.

V gene TRBV9 combines with J gene TRBJ2-7, with D tentatively TRBD1 (5 bases). Germline CDR1 SGDLS, CDR2 YYNGEE. Trimming removed 0 bases from V and 2 bases from J, with 9 bases in between. CDR3 length: 14 amino acids. CDR3 in amino acids: CASSVDTGPYEQYF. The CDR3 DNA reads TGTGCCAGCAGCGTAGATACAGGCCCCTACGAGCAGTACTTC.

V gene TRBV5-4 combines with J gene TRBJ2-7, with D perhaps TRBD1 (5 bases). CDR1 and CDR2 from the germline V gene are SGHNT and YYREEE (reference sequence). This CDR3 comprises 15 residues. V lost 0 bases and J lost 0, with 10 bases in between. The CDR3 DNA reads as TGTGCCAGCAGCTTGGCCCGGACACCCTCCTACGAGCAGTACTTC. Translation: CASSLARTPSYEQYF.

This clone was seen a handful of times. The V and J genes are TRBV5-6 and TRBJ1-3; 9 nucleotides match TRBD1. The germline V gene has CDR1 SGHDT and CDR2 YYEEEE. V gave up 3 bases and J gave up 10 bases; unmatched junction bases: 17. The CDR3 has 17 amino acids. The CDR3 DNA reads TGTGCCAGCAGCTCTCGACAGGGGGAACGATTTATTGGGACCATATATTTT. The encoded protein is CASSSRQGERFIGTIYF.

The chain recombines TRBV5-1 with TRBJ2-5; 7 positions match TRBD1. This CDR3 has 14 residues. V lost 8 bases, J lost 1 base, and 8 bases stayed unmatched. Germline lookup yields CDR1 SGHRS and CDR2 YFSETQ. Written as DNA, the CDR3 is TGCGCCAGTAAGGACAGGCCCTCCCAAGAGACCCAGTACTTC. Its translation: CASKDRPSQETQYF.

The chain carries TRBV4-3 and TRBJ1-2; D remains ambiguous. Germline loops: CDR1 LGHNA, CDR2 YSLEER. The CDR3 has 13 amino acids. Between the trimmed V and J ends, which lost 1 base and 2 bases, there was a span of 5 bases. CDR3 protein: CASSQVGNYGYTF. The CDR3 nucleotides are TGCGCCAGCAGCCAAGTGGGGAACTATGGCTACACCTTC.

This chain links TRBV11-3 with TRBJ2-1; no clear D. Trimming pared 4 bases from V and 5 bases from J, leaving 9 bases between. This CDR3 is built from 13 residues. Germline V lookup: CDR1 SGHNT, CDR2 YENEEA. The CDR3 nucleotides are TGTGCCAGCAGCTCGCCAGGTAACAATGAGCAGTTCTTC. Translation: CASSSPGNNEQFF.

The chain links TRBV7-9 to TRBJ2-1; maybe TRBD1 (6 bases). Trimming removed 3 bases from V and 15 bases from J, with 21 bases in between. Germline assignment: CDR1 SEHNR and CDR2 FQNEAQ (reference sequence). The CDR3 sequence is 14 residues long. In DNA form, the CDR3 reads TGTGCCAGCAGCTTTAGCGAGCCAGGGGCGAATCTGTTCTTC. Protein product: CASSFSEPGANLFF. The whole variable domain, remainder taken from reference TRBV7-9 and TRBJ2-1, is DTGVSQNPRHKITKRGQNVTFRCDPISEHNRLYWYRQTLGQGPEFLTYFQNEAQLEKSRLLSDRFSAERPKGSFSTLEIQRTEQGDSAMYLCASSFSEPGANLFFGPGTRLTVL.

The V gene is TRBV7-2, the J gene TRBJ2-7; a possible D gene is TRBD2 (6 bases). The germline V and J ends were trimmed by 2 bases and 5 bases, with 22 bases remaining between them. Germline V gives CDR1 SGHTA, CDR2 FQGNSA. CDR3 size: 17 residues. The CDR3 DNA sequence: TGTGCCAGCAGCTTAACGACCCGGGACTCTTCGGGGCACGAGCAGTACTTC. Amino acids: CASSLTTRDSSGHEQYF.

This clone was counted once. The rearrangement links TRBV7-3 to TRBJ2-1; 9 bases agree with TRBD2. From germline, CDR1 is SGHTA and CDR2 FQGTGA. The CDR3 runs 15 residues. The V gene end was trimmed by 2 bases and the J gene end by 3 bases; junction bases not matched to a gene: 2. In DNA, the CDR3 is TGTGCCAGCAGCTTACGCGGGAGGGACTACAATGAGCAGTTCTTC. It translates to CASSLRGRDYNEQFF. The whole variable domain, filled in from reference TRBV7-3 and TRBJ2-1, reads GAGVSQTPSNKVTEKGKYVELRCDPISGHTALYWYRQSLGQGPEFLIYFQGTGAADDSGLPNDRFFAVRPEGSVSTLKIQRTERGDSAVYLCASSLRGRDYNEQFFGPGTRLTVL.

J is TRBJ1-1 and V is TRBV5-1; 10 positions agree with TRBD1. In germline, CDR1 is SGHRS, CDR2 YFSETQ. The V segment lost 4 bases and the J segment 6 bases; nucleotides outside the gene matches: 21. The CDR3 sequence is 19 residues long. The CDR3 DNA reads as TGCGCCAGCAGCGCGGTGGGACAGGGGTACACTGAAGCTTCATCTGAAGCTTTCTTT. It is translated as CASSAVGQGYTEASSEAFF.

The chain uses TRBV7-8 and TRBJ1-3, with D unclear. Germline V CDR1 and CDR2: SGHVS, FQNEAQ. V lost 6 bases and J 0 bases, leaving 9 bases between the germline ends. This CDR3 comprises 14 residues. The CDR3 loop is CASSGRNSGNTIYF. In DNA, the CDR3 is TGTGCCAGCAGTGGACGGAACTCTGGAAACACCATATATTTT.

CDR3 bases: TGCGCCAGCCATACGCAGAACACCGGGGAGCTGTTTTTT. Its protein is CASHTQNTGELFF. The chain recombines TRBV10-2 with TRBJ2-2; D remains unclear. Germline CDR1 reads WSHSY; CDR2 reads SAAADI. V was trimmed by 8 bases and J by 1 base, leaving 8 bases between them. The CDR3 covers 13 residues.

The chain joins TRBV29-1 to TRBJ2-7; TRBD1 matches at 8 bases. This CDR3 has 12 residues. CDR1 and CDR2 (germline): SQVTM, ANQGSEA. Losses at the gene ends were 4 bases for V and 5 bases for J; bases not matched to a gene: 4. The CDR3 bases are TGCAGCGTTGCCCAGGGGGCAAACGAGCAGTACTTC. As protein: CSVAQGANEQYF.

The rearrangement joins TRBV5-1 to TRBJ1-1; D is undetermined. V lost 0 bases and J lost 5, with 8 bases in between. This CDR3 is built from 13 residues. CDR1 SGHRS and CDR2 YFSETQ come from the germline V gene. CDR3 DNA: TGCGCCAGCAGCTTGGAGGTGGGTACTGAAGCTTTCTTT. This sequence encodes CASSLEVGTEAFF.

The chain links TRBV4-1 to TRBJ2-5; 10 bases align to TRBD1. The CDR3 has 16 amino acids. The trim removed 4 bases at V and 5 bases at J, leaving 10 bases unmatched. Per the germline V gene, CDR1 is MGHRA and CDR2 is YSYEKL. CDR3 loop: CASSRDLRTGGETQYF. In DNA, the CDR3 is TGCGCCAGCAGCCGGGACCTCCGGACAGGGGGGGAGACCCAGTACTTC.

The V gene is TRBV4-3, the J gene TRBJ2-2; the D is unclear. Trimming removed 0 bases at V and 6 bases at J, with 5 bases between. The CDR3 contains 13 residues. Germline CDR1 reads LGHNA; CDR2 reads YSLEER. The chain's CDR3 is CASSQDRPGELFF. The CDR3 DNA follows: TGCGCCAGCAGCCAAGATAGGCCCGGGGAGCTGTTTTTT.

V usage is TRBV9 and J usage is TRBJ2-6; 8 positions agree with TRBD2. This CDR3 is 17 amino acids long. The germline CDR1 and CDR2 sequences are SGDLS and YYNGEE. V lost 0 bases, J lost 2 bases, and 4 bases stayed unmatched. The CDR3 DNA reads as TGTGCCAGCAGCGTAGGACTAGCGAGGACTGGGGCCAACGTCCTGACTTTC. Amino acids: CASSVGLARTGANVLTF.

The rearrangement joins TRBV10-2 to TRBJ1-4, with TRBD1 matching over 7 bases. The CDR3 totals 15 residues. Germline V gene lookup returns CDR1 WSHSY and CDR2 SAAADI. With 2 bases clipped from V and 4 bases from J, the junction kept 4 bases outside the gene matches. In DNA form, the CDR3 reads TGCGCCAGCAGTGAGAAGGGGGCTGGTAATGAAAAACTGTTTTTT. Translating it yields CASSEKGAGNEKLFF.

The CDR3 coding sequence is TGTGCCAGCAGTTACTCCCGACAGGGGGCCCACTACGAGCAGTACTTC. It codes for CASSYSRQGAHYEQYF. V usage is TRBV6-5 and J usage is TRBJ2-7, with 10 bases matching TRBD1. Germline V gives CDR1 MNHEY, CDR2 SVGAGI. CDR3 length equals 16 residues. With 0 bases clipped from V and 3 bases from J, the junction kept 5 bases outside the gene matches.

V usage is TRBV6-6 and J usage is TRBJ1-1; D may be TRBD1 (6 bases). CDR3 size: 15 residues. V was pared by 2 bases and J by 0 bases, with 10 bases between. CDR1 is MNHNY, CDR2 SVGAGI, per germline (reference sequence). CDR3 nucleotide sequence: TGTGCCAGCAGTTACCGCACAGGGTTGAACACTGAAGCTTTCTTT. Protein: CASSYRTGLNTEAFF.

The J gene is TRBJ2-7, the V gene TRBV19; 12 bases are shared with TRBD2. Germline values: CDR1 LNHDA, CDR2 SQIVND (reference sequence). The CDR3 extends over 14 amino acids. J gave up 1 base and V 5 bases, and 0 bases lay outside the gene matches. The CDR3 sequence: CASSGTSGSYEQYF. The CDR3 nucleotides read TGTGCCAGTAGTGGGACTAGCGGGTCCTACGAGCAGTACTTC.